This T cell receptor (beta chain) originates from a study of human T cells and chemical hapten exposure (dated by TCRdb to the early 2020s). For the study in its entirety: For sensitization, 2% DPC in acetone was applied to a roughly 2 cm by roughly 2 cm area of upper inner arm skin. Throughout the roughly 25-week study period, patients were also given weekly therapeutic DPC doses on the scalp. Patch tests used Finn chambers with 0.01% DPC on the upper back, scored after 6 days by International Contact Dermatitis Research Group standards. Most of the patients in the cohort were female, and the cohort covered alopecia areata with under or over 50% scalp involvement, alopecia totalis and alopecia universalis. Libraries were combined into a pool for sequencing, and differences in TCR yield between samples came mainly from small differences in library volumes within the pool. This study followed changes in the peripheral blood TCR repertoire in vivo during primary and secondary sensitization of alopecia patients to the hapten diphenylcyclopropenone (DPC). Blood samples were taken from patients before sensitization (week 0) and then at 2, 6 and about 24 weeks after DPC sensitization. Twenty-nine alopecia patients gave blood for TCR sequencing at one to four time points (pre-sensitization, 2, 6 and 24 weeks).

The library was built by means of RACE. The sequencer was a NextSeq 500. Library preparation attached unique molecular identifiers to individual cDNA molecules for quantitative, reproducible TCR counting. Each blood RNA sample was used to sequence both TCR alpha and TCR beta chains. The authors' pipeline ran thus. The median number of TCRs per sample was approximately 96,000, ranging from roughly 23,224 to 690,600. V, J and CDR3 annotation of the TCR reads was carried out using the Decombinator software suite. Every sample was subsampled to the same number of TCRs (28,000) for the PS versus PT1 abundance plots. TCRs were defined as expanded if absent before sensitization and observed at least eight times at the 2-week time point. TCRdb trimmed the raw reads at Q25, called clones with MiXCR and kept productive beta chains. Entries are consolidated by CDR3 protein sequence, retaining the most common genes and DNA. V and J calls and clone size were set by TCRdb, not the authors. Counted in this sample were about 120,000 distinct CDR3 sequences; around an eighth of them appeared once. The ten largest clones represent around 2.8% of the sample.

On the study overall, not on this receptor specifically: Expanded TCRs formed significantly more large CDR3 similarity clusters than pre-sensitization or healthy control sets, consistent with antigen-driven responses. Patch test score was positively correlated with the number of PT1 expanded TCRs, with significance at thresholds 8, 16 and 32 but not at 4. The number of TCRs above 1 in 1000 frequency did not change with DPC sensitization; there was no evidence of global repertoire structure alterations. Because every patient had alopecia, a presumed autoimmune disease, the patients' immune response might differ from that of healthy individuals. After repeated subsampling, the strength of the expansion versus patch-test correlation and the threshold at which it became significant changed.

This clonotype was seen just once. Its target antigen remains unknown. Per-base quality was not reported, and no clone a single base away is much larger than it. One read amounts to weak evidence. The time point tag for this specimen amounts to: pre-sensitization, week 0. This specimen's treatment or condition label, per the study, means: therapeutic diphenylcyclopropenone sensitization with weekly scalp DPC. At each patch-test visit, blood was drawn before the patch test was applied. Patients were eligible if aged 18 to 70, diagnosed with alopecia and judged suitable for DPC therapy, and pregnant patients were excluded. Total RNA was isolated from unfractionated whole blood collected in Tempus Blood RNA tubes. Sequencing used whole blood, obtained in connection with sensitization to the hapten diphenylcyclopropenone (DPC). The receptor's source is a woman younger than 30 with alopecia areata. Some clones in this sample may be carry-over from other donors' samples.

The nucleotide sequence reads TGTGCCAGCAGCATAGGACTAGCGGGGGTTGACACCGGGGAGCTGTTTTTT. Translated, it gives CASSIGLAGVDTGELFF. The chain is encoded by TRBV7-6 joined to TRBJ2-2, and TRBD2 aligns with 13 junction nucleotides. The CDR3 runs 17 residues from the cysteine to the phenylalanine. Only the CDR3 DNA is retained, 51 bases long and in frame from the first base. From a lookup of the germline V gene, CDR1 and CDR2 are SGHVS and FNYEAQ. Trimmed from V: 5 bases; trimmed from J: 3 bases; junction bases lacking a gene match: 6.